The rows below give T cell receptor beta chains drawn from one sample of a study of shared clonotypes between healthy human individuals. Assay used: immunoSEQ multiplex PCR; TCRdb lists only in-frame clones, some missing. The top ten hold roughly 1.8% of the sample, which has some 2,100,000 clones, approximately 94% seen once. Material for sequencing was naive CD8+ T cells from PBMCs. Source of these receptors: a man younger than 35 in good health. Some clones in this sample may be carry-over from other donors' samples. Both conserved end residues are part of each CDR3. D genes are given only for firm matches. Clone size appears in some rows only: once, few, many, or a class for an expanded clone.

v_gene	d_gene	j_gene	abundance	CDR3aa	CDR3nt
TRBV29-1	-	TRBJ2-7	-	CSVVGGVDYEQYF	TGCAGCGTTGTGGGCGGGGTCGATTACGAGCAGTACTTC
TRBV4-1	-	TRBJ2-7	once	CASSQVGREPSKSYEQYF	TGCGCCAGCAGCCAAGTAGGACGGGAGCCATCGAAATCCTACGAGCAGTACTTC
TRBV14	-	TRBJ1-3	once	CASSPRPGNTIYF	TGTGCCAGCAGCCCACGCCCGGGAAACACCATATATTTT
TRBV27	-	TRBJ2-1	-	CASSLGYYNEQFF	TGTGCCAGCAGTTTAGGATACTACAATGAGCAGTTCTTC
TRBV11-2	-	TRBJ2-4	-	CASSLIAVGGFQYF	TGTGCCAGCAGCTTGATAGCAGTTGGGGGATTTCAGTACTTC
TRBV5-6	-	TRBJ2-1	-	CASSYVSEQFF	TGTGCCAGCAGCTACGTCTCCGAGCAGTTCTTC
TRBV16	TRBD1	TRBJ1-5	-	CASSQTPGTGPQPQHF	TGTGCCAGCAGCCAAACCCCAGGGACAGGGCCTCAGCCCCAGCATTTT
TRBV7-9	-	TRBJ2-1	-	CASSSRDGNYNEQFF	TGTGCCAGCAGCTCCCGGGACGGAAACTACAATGAGCAGTTCTTC
TRBV27	-	TRBJ2-7	-	CASRPRGGGSYEQYF	TGTGCCAGCAGACCGAGAGGAGGGGGCTCCTACGAGCAGTACTTC
TRBV4-2	TRBD2	TRBJ2-7	-	CASSSEGGAHWTYEQYF	TGTGCCAGCAGCTCAGAGGGAGGGGCGCATTGGACCTACGAGCAGTACTTC
TRBV28	-	TRBJ1-2	-	CASSLISNYGYTF	TGTGCCAGCAGTCTTATTTCTAACTATGGCTACACCTTC
TRBV5-6	-	TRBJ2-7	-	CASSLVTLEQYF	TGTGCCAGCAGCTTGGTAACTCTCGAGCAGTACTTC
TRBV5-4	TRBD2	TRBJ2-4	-	CASSLREARTDIQYF	TGTGCCAGCAGCCTCCGGGAGGCCCGGACGGACATTCAGTACTTC
TRBV15	-	TRBJ2-5	once	CATSRDARVNGQETQYF	TGTGCCACCAGCAGAGATGCCAGGGTGAACGGCCAAGAGACCCAGTACTTC
TRBV9	-	TRBJ1-1	-	CASSGDGWPEAFF	TGTGCCAGCAGCGGTGACGGTTGGCCTGAAGCTTTCTTT